Reported below is one T cell receptor (beta chain). Its antigen is as yet unknown. Germline V gives CDR1 SGHNT, CDR2 YENEEA. CDR3 size: 13 residues. Trimming cost V 5 bases and J 2 bases, with 9 bases left between them. The data originate from a study of T cell responses to AZD1222 COVID-19 vaccine. Some clones are missing from TCRdb's copy, which holds only in-frame ones; the method was immunoSEQ multiplex PCR. The data show 130,000 or so clones, with more than 85% seen just once and 11% held by the top ten. General study results and limits: Clonal diversity was possibly underestimated, and white British individuals and females predominated among donors. Vaccine-related CD4 TCRs covered spike, predominating at 160-218 and 743-854. Two doses of AZD1222 preceded a rise in Spike-specific TCR breadth and depth. Only a handful of AZD1222 recipients, more than 5 in all, had baseline seropositivity.

The J gene is TRBJ2-5, the V gene TRBV11-3, with D possibly called TRBD1 or TRBD2 (5 bases each). The sequencing here drew on peripheral blood, taken on day 0 of MenACWY control vaccination. The source is an adult in good health. The CDR3 region has the DNA TGTGCCAGCAGCAGACAGCGGCAAGAGACCCAGTACTTC. Residues: CASSRQRQETQYF.